This is a list of T cell receptor beta chains from one sample in a study of tumor-infiltrating lymphocytes in oesophageal squamous cell carcinoma. TCRdb reprocessed the PCR reads via MiXCR and lists one record per CDR3 protein. The table includes under 25,000 distinct CDR3 sequences, under 50% detected once. The source material was blood. Every receptor here comes from a male donor with esophageal squamous cell carcinoma. The CDR3 runs from the conserved cysteine through the conserved F or W. D genes are given only for firm matches. Only part of the rows carry a size: once, few, many, or a class if the clone is expanded.

j_call v_call clone_size d_call cdr3_aa cdr3_nt
TRBJ2-1 TRBV5-1 many - CASSPGDSRDNEQFF TGCGCCAGCAGCCCCGGAGATTCCCGGGACAATGAGCAGTTCTTC
TRBJ2-1 TRBV7-3 - - CASSLLRYNEQFF TGTGCCAGCAGCTTATTAAGATACAATGAGCAGTTCTTC
TRBJ2-2 TRBV7-2 - - CASSLAVRAGAGELFF TGTGCCAGCAGCTTAGCGGTGCGGGCGGGCGCCGGGGAGCTGTTTTTT
TRBJ2-1 TRBV7-2 large - CASSPDSTNYNEQFF TGTGCCAGCAGCCCAGACTCGACCAACTACAATGAGCAGTTCTTC
TRBJ2-3 TRBV7-2 - TRBD2 CASSLVTGRGTDTQYF TGTGCCAGCAGCTTAGTTACCGGGAGGGGCACAGATACGCAGTATTTT
TRBJ1-5 TRBV6-1 medium-sized - CASSYRLGDQPQHF TGTGCCAGCAGTTATAGACTTGGAGACCAGCCCCAGCATTTT
TRBJ2-4 TRBV6-1 - - CASRVGGLAKNIQYF TGTGCCAGCAGGGTGGGGGGGCTAGCCAAAAACATTCAGTACTTC
TRBJ2-3 TRBV7-6 - TRBD1 CASSLMRGDRAHTGELYF TGTGCCAGCAGCTTAATGCGCGGAGACAGGGCCCACACCGGGGAGCTGTATTTT
TRBJ2-3 TRBV7-6 - TRBD2 CASSLGPAGGGTDTQYF TGTGCCAGCAGCTTAGGTCCAGCGGGAGGGGGTACAGATACGCAGTATTTT
TRBJ2-5 TRBV11-1 - TRBD2 CASSPPTSGGAREQYF TGTGCCAGCAGCCCCCCGACTAGCGGGGGGGCTCGAGAGCAGTACTTC
TRBJ2-1 TRBV6-8 - TRBD1 CASSYTGTGSNEQFF TGTGCCAGCAGTTACACCGGGACAGGGAGCAATGAGCAGTTCTTC
TRBJ2-5 TRBV11-2 medium-sized - CASSLDGVRGRPQYF TGTGCCAGCAGCTTAGATGGGGTCAGGGGGAGGCCCCAGTACTTC
TRBJ2-7 TRBV28 - - CASGRLDEQYF TGTGCCAGCGGACGCTTGGATGAGCAGTACTTC
TRBJ2-1 TRBV7-3 few TRBD2 CASSLPPTSGGVEQFF TGTGCCAGCAGCCTACCACCGACTAGCGGCGGGGTTGAGCAGTTCTTC
TRBJ2-3 TRBV6-1 many TRBD2 CASSLGTSGSTDTQYF TGTGCCAGCAGTCTGGGGACTAGCGGGAGCACAGATACGCAGTATTTT
TRBJ2-2 TRBV27 few - CASSLYPNTGELFF TGTGCCAGCAGTTTGTACCCGAACACCGGGGAGCTGTTTTTT
TRBJ2-3 TRBV24-1 medium-sized TRBD2 CATSDTGSSGGKDTQYF TGTGCCACCAGTGATACAGGGAGTAGCGGGGGGAAAGATACGCAGTATTTT
TRBJ1-3 TRBV5-1 many - CASSPDRGNTIYF TGCGCCAGCAGCCCGGACCGCGGAAACACCATATATTTT
TRBJ2-3 TRBV5-4 many TRBD1 CASSRQGAAVDTQYF TGTGCCAGCAGTCGACAGGGGGCGGCCGTAGATACGCAGTATTTT
TRBJ2-7 TRBV28 many - CAGTNLPGRNYEQYF TGTGCCGGCACCAATTTGCCGGGACGTAACTACGAGCAGTACTTC
TRBJ1-6 TRBV6-5 - - CASTQIGRNYEQCF TGTGCCAGCACTCAGATAGGACGGAACTACGAGCAGTGCTTT
TRBJ2-1 TRBV2 many - CASSEIASGDEQFF TGTGCCAGCAGTGAGATAGCCTCTGGGGATGAGCAGTTCTTC
TRBJ2-3 TRBV29-1 - - CSVDSTDTQYF TGCAGCGTCGACAGCACAGATACGCAGTATTTT
TRBJ1-1 TRBV27 many - CASSFEGLNTEAFF TGTGCCAGCAGTTTCGAAGGGTTGAACACTGAAGCTTTCTTT
TRBJ1-5 TRBV12-3/TRBV12-4 - - CASSLGKNQPQHF TGTGCCAGCAGTTTGGGGAAAAATCAGCCCCAGCATTTT
TRBJ2-1 TRBV10-3 - - CAIKSGPYNEQFF TGTGCCATCAAGAGCGGCCCCTACAATGAGCAGTTCTTC
TRBJ1-1 TRBV6-6 many - CASSYSTPGDTEAFF TGTGCCAGCAGTTACTCGACACCGGGGGACACTGAAGCTTTCTTT
TRBJ2-5 TRBV11-2 - - CASSLLRGAQETQYF TGTGCCAGCAGCTTATTAAGGGGAGCACAAGAGACCCAGTACTTC
TRBJ2-7 TRBV7-2 - - CASSSYLENEQYF TGTGCCAGCAGCTCATATCTGGAGAACGAGCAGTACTTC